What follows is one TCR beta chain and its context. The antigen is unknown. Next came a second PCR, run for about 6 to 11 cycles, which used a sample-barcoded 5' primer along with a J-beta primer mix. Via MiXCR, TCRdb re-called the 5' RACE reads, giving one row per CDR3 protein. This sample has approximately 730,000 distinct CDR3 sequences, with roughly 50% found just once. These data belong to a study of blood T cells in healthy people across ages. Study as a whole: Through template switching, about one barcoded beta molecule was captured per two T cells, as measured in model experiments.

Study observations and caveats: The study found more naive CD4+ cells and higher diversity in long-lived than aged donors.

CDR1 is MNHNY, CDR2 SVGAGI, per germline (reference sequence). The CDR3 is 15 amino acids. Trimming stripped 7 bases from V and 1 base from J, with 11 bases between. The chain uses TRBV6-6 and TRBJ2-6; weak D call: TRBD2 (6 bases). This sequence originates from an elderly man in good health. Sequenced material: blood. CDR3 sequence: CASKEGSSGANVLTF. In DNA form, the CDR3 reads TGTGCCAGCAAGGAGGGTTCTTCTGGGGCCAACGTCCTGACTTTC.